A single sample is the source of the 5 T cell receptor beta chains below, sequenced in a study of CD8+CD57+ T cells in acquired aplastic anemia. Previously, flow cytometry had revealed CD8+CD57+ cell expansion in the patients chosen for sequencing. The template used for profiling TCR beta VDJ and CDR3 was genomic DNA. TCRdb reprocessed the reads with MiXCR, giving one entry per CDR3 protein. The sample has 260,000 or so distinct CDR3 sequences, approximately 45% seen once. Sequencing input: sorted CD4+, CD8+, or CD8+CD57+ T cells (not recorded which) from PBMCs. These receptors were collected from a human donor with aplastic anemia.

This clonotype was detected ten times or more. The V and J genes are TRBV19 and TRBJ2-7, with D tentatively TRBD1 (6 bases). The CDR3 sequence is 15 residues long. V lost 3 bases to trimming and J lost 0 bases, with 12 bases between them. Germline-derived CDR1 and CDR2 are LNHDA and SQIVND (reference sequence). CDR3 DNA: TGTGCCAGTAGTATGTCTCCGGACAGCTCCTACGAGCAGTACTTC. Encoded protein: CASSMSPDSSYEQYF.

CDR3 coding DNA: TGTGCCAGCAGCTTAACGTTCGCCAGCAGTCAAGGACAGGGTATGAACACTGAAGCTTTCTTT. Its translation is CASSLTFASSQGQGMNTEAFF. The chain recombines TRBV7-3 with TRBJ1-1; 8 nucleotides match TRBD1. The germline V gene encodes CDR1 SGHTA and CDR2 FQGTGA. J gave up 0 bases and V 0 bases, and 18 bases lay outside the gene matches. There are 21 residues in the CDR3.

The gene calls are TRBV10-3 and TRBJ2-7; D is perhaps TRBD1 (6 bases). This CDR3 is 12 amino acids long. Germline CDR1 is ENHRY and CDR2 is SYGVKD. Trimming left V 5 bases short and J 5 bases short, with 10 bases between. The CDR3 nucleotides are TGTGCCATCAGTAACCGGGACAACGAGCAGTACTTC. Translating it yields CAISNRDNEQYF.

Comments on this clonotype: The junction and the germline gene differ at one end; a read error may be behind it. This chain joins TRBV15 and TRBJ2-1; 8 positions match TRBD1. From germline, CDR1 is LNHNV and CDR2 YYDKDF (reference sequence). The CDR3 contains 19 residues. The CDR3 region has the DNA TGTGCCAGCAGCCGAAACAAGGCAAACCAGGGGGCCCCTGTGGATGAGCAGTTCTTC. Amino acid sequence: CASSRNKANQGAPVDEQFF. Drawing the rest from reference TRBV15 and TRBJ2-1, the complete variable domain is DAMVIQNPRYQVTQFGKPVTLSCSQTLNHNVMYWYQQKSSQAPKLLFHYYDKDFNNEADTPDNFQSRRPNTSFCFLDIRSPGLGDTAMYLCASSRNKANQGAPVDEQFFGPGTRLTVL.

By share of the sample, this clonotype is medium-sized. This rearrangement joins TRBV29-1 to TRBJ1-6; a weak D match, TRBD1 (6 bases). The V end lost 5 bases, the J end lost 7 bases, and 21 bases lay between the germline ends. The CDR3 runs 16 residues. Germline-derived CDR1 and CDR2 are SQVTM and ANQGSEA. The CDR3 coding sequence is TGCAGCGTTCCGAAAGGGGGTTCGGCGAGGAATTCACCCCTCCACTTT. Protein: CSVPKGGSARNSPLHF.